The T cell receptor (beta chain) described here comes from a study of human T cells and chemical hapten exposure. About the study: The sensitizing agent was 2% DPC, placed on approximately 2 cm by approximately 2 cm of upper inner arm skin. The patients were mostly female; they had alopecia areata, totalis or universalis.

Each CDR3 protein is one row after TCRdb ran MiXCR on the RACE reads. The table lists about 360,000 distinct CDR3 sequences, around 7% of them singletons, with approximately 8% in the top ten. As concerns this clonotype: Its antigen is unknown.

Whole-study results and caveats: The study found that DPC sensitization did not change TCRs above 1 in 1000 frequency.

Time point meaning: patch test 1, 2 weeks after DPC sensitization. As to treatment: therapeutic diphenylcyclopropenone sensitization with weekly scalp DPC. The template was total RNA from unfractionated whole blood. The V gene's germline CDR1 is MNHEY and CDR2 SVGEGT. The CDR3 totals 14 residues. V was pared by 10 bases and J by 3 bases, with 8 bases of the junction left unmatched. The sequence was obtained from a woman between 18 and 30 years old with alopecia areata. Some clones in this sample may be carry-over from other donors' samples. The specimen was whole blood, collected in connection with sensitization to the hapten diphenylcyclopropenone (DPC). The chain joins TRBV6-2 or TRBV6-3 to TRBJ2-5; 10 bases line up with TRBD2. The CDR3 nucleotides are TGTGCCACCGCCCGGACTAGCGGTAAAGAGACCCAGTACTTC. Its protein product is CATARTSGKETQYF.